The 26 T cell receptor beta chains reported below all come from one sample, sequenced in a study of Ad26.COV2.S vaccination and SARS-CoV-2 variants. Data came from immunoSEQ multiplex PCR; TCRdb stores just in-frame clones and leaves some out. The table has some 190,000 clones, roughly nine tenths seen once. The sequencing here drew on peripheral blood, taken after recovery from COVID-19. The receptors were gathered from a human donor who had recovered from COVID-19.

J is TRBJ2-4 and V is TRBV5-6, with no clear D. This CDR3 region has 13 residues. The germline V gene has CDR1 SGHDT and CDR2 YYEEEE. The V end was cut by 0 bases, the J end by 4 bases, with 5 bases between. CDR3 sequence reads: CASSLGQKNIQYF. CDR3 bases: TGTGCCAGCAGCTTGGGTCAGAAAAACATTCAGTACTTC.

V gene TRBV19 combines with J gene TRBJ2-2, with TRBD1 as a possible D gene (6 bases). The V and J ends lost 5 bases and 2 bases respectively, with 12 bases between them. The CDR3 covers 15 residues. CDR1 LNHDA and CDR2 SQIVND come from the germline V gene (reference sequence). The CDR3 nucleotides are TGTGCCAGTAGTCCTCAGGGGACAAACACCGGGGAGCTGTTTTTT. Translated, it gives CASSPQGTNTGELFF.

In nucleotides, the CDR3 is TGTGCCAGCAGTTCCCCTACGTTATTGGGCAGACCCTATATGAACACTGAAGCTTTCTTT. Translation: CASSSPTLLGRPYMNTEAFF. The rearrangement links TRBV6-4 to TRBJ1-1; D not certain. Trimming stripped 5 bases from V and 0 bases from J, with 28 bases between. The CDR3 spans 20 residues. The V gene's germline CDR1 is MRHNA and CDR2 SNTAGT.

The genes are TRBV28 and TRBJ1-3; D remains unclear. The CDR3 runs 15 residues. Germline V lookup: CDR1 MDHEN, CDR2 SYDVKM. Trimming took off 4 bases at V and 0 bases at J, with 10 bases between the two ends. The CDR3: CASSWILNSGNTIYF. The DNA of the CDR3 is TGTGCCAGCAGTTGGATTCTTAACTCTGGAAACACCATATATTTT.

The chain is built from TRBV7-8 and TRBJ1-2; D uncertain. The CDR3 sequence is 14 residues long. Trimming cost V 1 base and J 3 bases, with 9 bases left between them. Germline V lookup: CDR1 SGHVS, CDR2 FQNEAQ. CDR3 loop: CASSLGQADYGYTF. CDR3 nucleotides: TGTGCCAGCAGCTTAGGTCAGGCTGACTATGGCTACACCTTC. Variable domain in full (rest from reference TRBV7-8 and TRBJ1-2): GAGVSQSPRYKVAKRGQDVALRCDPISGHVSLFWYQQALGQGPEFLTYFQNEAQLDKSGLPSDRFFAERPEGSVSTLKIQRTQQEDSAVYLCASSLGQADYGYTFGSGTRLTVV.

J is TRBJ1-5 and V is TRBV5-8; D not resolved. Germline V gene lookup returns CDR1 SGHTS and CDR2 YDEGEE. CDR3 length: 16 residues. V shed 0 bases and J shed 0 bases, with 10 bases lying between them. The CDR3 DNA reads TGTGCCAGCAGCTTGGCCTCCAGAAGTAGCAATCAGCCCCAGCATTTT. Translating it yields CASSLASRSSNQPQHF.

The CDR3 coding sequence is TGTGCCAGCAGCAAGGGACTGGAGAAGTTCTTC. Amino acid sequence: CASSKGLEKFF. The chain joins TRBV6-5 to TRBJ2-1; D might be TRBD2 (6 bases). The CDR3 covers 11 residues. Germline V gives CDR1 MNHEY, CDR2 SVGAGI. Trimming cost V 6 bases and J 14 bases, with 14 bases left between them.

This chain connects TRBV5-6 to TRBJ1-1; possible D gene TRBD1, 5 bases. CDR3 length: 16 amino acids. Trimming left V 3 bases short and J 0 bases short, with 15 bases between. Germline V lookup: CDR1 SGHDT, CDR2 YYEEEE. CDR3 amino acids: CASSSITRDLNTEAFF. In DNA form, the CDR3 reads TGTGCCAGCAGCTCGATTACCAGGGACCTGAACACTGAAGCTTTCTTT. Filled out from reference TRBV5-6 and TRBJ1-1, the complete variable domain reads DAGVTQSPTHLIKTRGQQVTLRCSPKSGHDTVSWYQQALGQGPQFIFQYYEEEERQRGNFPDRFSGHQFPNYSSELNVNALLLGDSALYLCASSSITRDLNTEAFFGQGTRLTVV.

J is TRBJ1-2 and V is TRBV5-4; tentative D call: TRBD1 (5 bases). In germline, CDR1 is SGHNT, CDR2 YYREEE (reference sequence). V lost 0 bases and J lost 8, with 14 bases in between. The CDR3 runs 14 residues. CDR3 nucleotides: TGTGCCAGCAGCTTGGCCCGGGGGGACGGGGGCTACACCTTC. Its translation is CASSLARGDGGYTF.

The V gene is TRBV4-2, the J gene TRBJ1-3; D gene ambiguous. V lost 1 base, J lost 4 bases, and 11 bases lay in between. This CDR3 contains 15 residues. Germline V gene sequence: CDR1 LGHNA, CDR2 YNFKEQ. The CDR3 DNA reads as TGTGCCAGCAGCCAAGGGGGAAGCGTAGGAAACACCATATATTTT. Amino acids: CASSQGGSVGNTIYF.

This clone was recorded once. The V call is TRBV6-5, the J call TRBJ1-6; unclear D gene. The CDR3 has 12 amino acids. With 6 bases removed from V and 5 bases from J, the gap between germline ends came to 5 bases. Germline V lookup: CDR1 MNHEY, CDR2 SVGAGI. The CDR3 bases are TGTGCCAGCAGGCCCCATAATTCACCCCTCCACTTT. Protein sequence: CASRPHNSPLHF.

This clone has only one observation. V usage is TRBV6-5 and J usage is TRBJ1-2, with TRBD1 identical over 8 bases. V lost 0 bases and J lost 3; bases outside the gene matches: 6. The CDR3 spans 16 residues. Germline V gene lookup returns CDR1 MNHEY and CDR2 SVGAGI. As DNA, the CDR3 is TGTGCCAGCAGTTACTCGAGGACAGGGAGGGACTATGGCTACACCTTC. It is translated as CASSYSRTGRDYGYTF.

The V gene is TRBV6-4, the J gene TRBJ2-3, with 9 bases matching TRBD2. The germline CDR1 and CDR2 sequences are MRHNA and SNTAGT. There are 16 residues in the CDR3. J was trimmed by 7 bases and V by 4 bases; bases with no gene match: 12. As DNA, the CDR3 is TGTGCCAGCAGTGCCGACGTAGCGGGGGCTTACAATACGCAGTATTTT. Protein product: CASSADVAGAYNTQYF.

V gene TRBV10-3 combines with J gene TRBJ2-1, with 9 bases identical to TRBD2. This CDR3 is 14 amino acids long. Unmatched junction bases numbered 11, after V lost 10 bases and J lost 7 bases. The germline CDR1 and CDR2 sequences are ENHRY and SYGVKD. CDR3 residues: CASMSSGRENEQFF. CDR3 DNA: TGTGCCAGTATGAGTAGCGGGAGAGAAAATGAGCAGTTCTTC.

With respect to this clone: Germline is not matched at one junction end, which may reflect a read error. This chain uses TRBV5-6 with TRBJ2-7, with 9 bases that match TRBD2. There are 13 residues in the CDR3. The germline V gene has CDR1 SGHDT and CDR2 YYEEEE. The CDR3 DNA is TGTGCCAGCAGCTTGGGGGCTAGCGGGGTAGAACACTTC. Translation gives CASSLGASGVEHF.

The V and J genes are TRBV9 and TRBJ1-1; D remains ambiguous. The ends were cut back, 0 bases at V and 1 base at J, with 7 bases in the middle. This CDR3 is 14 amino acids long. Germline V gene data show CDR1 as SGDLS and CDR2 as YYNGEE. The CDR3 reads CASSVGPGNTEAFF. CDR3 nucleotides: TGTGCCAGCAGCGTAGGCCCAGGGAACACTGAAGCTTTCTTT.

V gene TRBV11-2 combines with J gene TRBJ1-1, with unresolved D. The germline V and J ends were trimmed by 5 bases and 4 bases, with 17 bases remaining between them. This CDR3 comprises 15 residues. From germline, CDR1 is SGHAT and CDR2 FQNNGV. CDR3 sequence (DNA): TGTGCCAGCAGCATATTTCCGGAGATGAGCACTGAAGCTTTCTTT. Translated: CASSIFPEMSTEAFF.

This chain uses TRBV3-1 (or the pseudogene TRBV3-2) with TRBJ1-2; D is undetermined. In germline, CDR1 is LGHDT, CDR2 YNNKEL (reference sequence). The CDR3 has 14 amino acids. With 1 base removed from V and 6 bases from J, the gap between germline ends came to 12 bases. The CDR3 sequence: CASSQAPSSHGYTF. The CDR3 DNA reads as TGTGCCAGCAGCCAAGCCCCTAGTTCTCATGGCTACACCTTC.

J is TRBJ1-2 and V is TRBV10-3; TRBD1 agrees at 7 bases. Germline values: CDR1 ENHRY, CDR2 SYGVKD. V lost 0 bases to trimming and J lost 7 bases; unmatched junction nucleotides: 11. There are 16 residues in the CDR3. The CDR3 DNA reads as TGTGCCATCAGTGAGTCGACAGGGTCTGGTCAGTCTGGCTACACCTTC. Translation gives CAISESTGSGQSGYTF.

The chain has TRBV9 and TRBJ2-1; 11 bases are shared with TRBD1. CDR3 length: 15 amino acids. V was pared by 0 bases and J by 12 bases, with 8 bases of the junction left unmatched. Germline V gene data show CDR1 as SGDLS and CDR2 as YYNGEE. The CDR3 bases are TGTGCCAGCAGCGTAGATTGGACAGGGGGCTTGAGGCAGTTCTTC. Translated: CASSVDWTGGLRQFF.

CDR3 loop: CASGVSMNTEAFF. DNA of the CDR3: TGTGCCAGCGGGGTCTCCATGAACACTGAAGCTTTCTTT. The chain is built from TRBV14 and TRBJ1-1; D not resolved. This CDR3 is 13 amino acids long. Germline lookup yields CDR1 SGHDN and CDR2 FVKESK. The V end was cut by 8 bases, the J end by 0 bases, with 10 bases between.

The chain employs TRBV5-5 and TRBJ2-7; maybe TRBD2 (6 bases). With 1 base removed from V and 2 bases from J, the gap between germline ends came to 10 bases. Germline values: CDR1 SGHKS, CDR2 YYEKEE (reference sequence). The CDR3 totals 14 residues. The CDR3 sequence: CASSLNGGAYEQYF. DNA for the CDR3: TGTGCCAGCAGCTTGAACGGCGGGGCCTACGAGCAGTACTTC.

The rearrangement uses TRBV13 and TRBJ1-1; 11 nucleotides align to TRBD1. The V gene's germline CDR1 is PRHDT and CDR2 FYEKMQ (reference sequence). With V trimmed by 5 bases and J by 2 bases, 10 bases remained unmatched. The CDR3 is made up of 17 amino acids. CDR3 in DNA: TGTGCCAGCAGCCCTTTAAGGGACAGGGGGAGAAACACTGAAGCTTTCTTT. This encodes CASSPLRDRGRNTEAFF.

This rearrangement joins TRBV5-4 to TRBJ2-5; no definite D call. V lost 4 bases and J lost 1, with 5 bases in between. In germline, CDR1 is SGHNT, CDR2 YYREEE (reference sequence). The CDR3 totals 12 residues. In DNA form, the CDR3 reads TGTGCCAGCAGCGCCCTCCAAGAGACCCAGTACTTC. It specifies CASSALQETQYF.

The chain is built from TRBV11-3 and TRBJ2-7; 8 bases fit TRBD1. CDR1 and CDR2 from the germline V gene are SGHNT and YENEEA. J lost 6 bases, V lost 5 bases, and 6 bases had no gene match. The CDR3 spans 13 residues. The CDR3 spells CASSIRQGREQYF. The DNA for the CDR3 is TGTGCCAGCAGCATTCGACAGGGGCGCGAGCAGTACTTC.

CDR3 nucleotide sequence: TGTGCCAGCAGCACCTCGACAGGGGGCCTTACTGAAGCTTTCTTT. This gives the protein CASSTSTGGLTEAFF. The chain is built from TRBV11-1 and TRBJ1-1; TRBD1 matches at 10 bases. This CDR3 has 15 residues. Unmatched junction bases numbered 8, after V lost 5 bases and J lost 5 bases. CDR1 is SGHAT, CDR2 FQDESV, per germline (reference sequence).